The rows below give T cell receptor beta chains drawn from one sample of a study of blood T cell repertoires in COVID-19. TCRdb keeps only in-frame clones here, not all; method: immunoSEQ multiplex PCR. The sample holds tens of thousands of clones; roughly 85% are singletons and the top ten take 15% to 19%. The sample comprised peripheral blood. The receptors come from a human donor in a cohort sampled during active COVID-19. The donor label of this sample is uncertain. The CDR3 runs from the conserved cysteine through the conserved F or W. The order of the fields is J gene, clone size, D gene, V gene, CDR3 DNA, CDR3 protein. A D gene is named only where the DNA matches it firmly. The size of a clone is reported for some rows only, either as once, few or many, or as a class for expanded clones.

j_gene: TRBJ1-3
abundance: .
d_gene: .
v_gene: TRBV18
CDR3nt: TGTGCCAGCTCACCACGAAACACAGGGAACTCTGAAAACACCATATATTTT
CDR3aa: CASSPRNTGNSENTIYF

j_gene: TRBJ1-6
abundance: few
d_gene: .
v_gene: TRBV6-2/TRBV6-3
CDR3nt: TGTGCCAGCAGTTACTCGAAGGGGGATATCCACTTT
CDR3aa: CASSYSKGDIHF

j_gene: TRBJ2-5
abundance: .
d_gene: TRBD2
v_gene: TRBV14
CDR3nt: TGTGCCAGCAGCCAAGAAGGTTGGCGGGGGGGCTGGGAGACCCAGTACTTC
CDR3aa: CASSQEGWRGGWETQYF

j_gene: TRBJ1-6
abundance: few
d_gene: .
v_gene: TRBV9
CDR3nt: TGTGCCAGCAGTCAGGACAGTAGGAATTCACCCCTCCACTTT
CDR3aa: CASSQDSRNSPLHF

j_gene: TRBJ1-1
abundance: .
d_gene: .
v_gene: TRBV11-1
CDR3nt: TGTGCCAGCAGCTCGAGATCAGGGTACACTGAAGCTTTCTTT
CDR3aa: CASSSRSGYTEAFF

j_gene: TRBJ2-2
abundance: .
d_gene: TRBD2
v_gene: TRBV7-2
CDR3nt: TGTGCCAGCAGCCCGGCCGCTAGCGGGGGGTCCGGGGAGCTGTTTTTT
CDR3aa: CASSPAASGGSGELFF

j_gene: TRBJ1-5
abundance: .
d_gene: TRBD1
v_gene: TRBV19
CDR3nt: TGTGCCAGTAGTGAACGGACAGGGAGTTGGAATCAGCCCCAGCATTTT
CDR3aa: CASSERTGSWNQPQHF

j_gene: TRBJ1-1
abundance: once
d_gene: .
v_gene: TRBV3-1/TRBV3-2
CDR3nt: TGTGCCAGCAGCCAAGCAGGGAACACTGAAGCTTTCTTT
CDR3aa: CASSQAGNTEAFF

j_gene: TRBJ1-1
abundance: .
d_gene: .
v_gene: TRBV4-2
CDR3nt: TGTGCCAGCAGCGGGGGGGGACTGAGGGACACTGAAGCTTTCTTT
CDR3aa: CASSGGGLRDTEAFF

j_gene: TRBJ2-2
abundance: .
d_gene: TRBD1
v_gene: TRBV9
CDR3nt: TGTGCCAGCAGCGTAGTTACGGGACAGAATACCGGGGAGCTGTTTTTT
CDR3aa: CASSVVTGQNTGELFF

j_gene: TRBJ2-7
abundance: .
d_gene: TRBD1
v_gene: TRBV18
CDR3nt: TGTGCCAGCGGGGGACAGCAGAGCTACGAGCAGTACTTC
CDR3aa: CASGGQQSYEQYF

j_gene: TRBJ1-6
abundance: .
d_gene: .
v_gene: TRBV7-9
CDR3nt: TGTGCCAGCAGCTTAGCATCGACTCAATCACCCCTCCACTTT
CDR3aa: CASSLASTQSPLHF

j_gene: TRBJ2-1
abundance: .
d_gene: .
v_gene: TRBV7-3
CDR3nt: TGTGCCAGCAGCTCGGTGCCCTCCTACAATGAGCAGTTCTTC
CDR3aa: CASSSVPSYNEQFF

j_gene: TRBJ2-1
abundance: .
d_gene: .
v_gene: TRBV7-8
CDR3nt: TGTGCCAGCAGCTTATTCACAGAAGCCAATGAGCAGTTCTTC
CDR3aa: CASSLFTEANEQFF

j_gene: TRBJ2-1
abundance: .
d_gene: .
v_gene: TRBV6-5
CDR3nt: TGTGCCAGCAGAGACCGTTCAGCGGACCCCCTGGGGCAGTTCTTC
CDR3aa: CASRDRSADPLGQFF

j_gene: TRBJ1-4
abundance: .
d_gene: .
v_gene: TRBV9
CDR3nt: TGTGCCAGCAGCGCGGGACTTTTAGAAAAACTGTTTTTT
CDR3aa: CASSAGLLEKLFF

j_gene: TRBJ1-3
abundance: .
d_gene: .
v_gene: TRBV9
CDR3nt: TGTGCCAGCAGCGCCGTTGACACTGGAAACACCATATATTTT
CDR3aa: CASSAVDTGNTIYF

j_gene: TRBJ1-1
abundance: .
d_gene: TRBD1
v_gene: TRBV11-1
CDR3nt: TGTGCCAGCAGCCCCACAATTGGGGACAGGGACACTGAAGCTTTCTTT
CDR3aa: CASSPTIGDRDTEAFF

j_gene: TRBJ2-7
abundance: .
d_gene: .
v_gene: TRBV5-8
CDR3nt: TGTGCCAGCAGCTTTGACTGGAGCTCCTACGAGCAGTACTTC
CDR3aa: CASSFDWSSYEQYF

j_gene: TRBJ2-1
abundance: .
d_gene: TRBD2
v_gene: TRBV19
CDR3nt: TGTGCCAGTAGTATTAGGTGGGCGGGGGGGCCCTCCGATGAGCAGTTCTTC
CDR3aa: CASSIRWAGGPSDEQFF

j_gene: TRBJ1-4
abundance: .
d_gene: .
v_gene: TRBV5-1
CDR3nt: TGCGCCAGCAGCTTCGGAGGGGAGAGTGAAAAACTGTTTTTT
CDR3aa: CASSFGGESEKLFF

j_gene: TRBJ2-3
abundance: once
d_gene: TRBD1
v_gene: TRBV9
CDR3nt: TGTGCCAGCAGCGCGGGGGACAGGGGCGCTAATACGCAGTATTTT
CDR3aa: CASSAGDRGANTQYF

j_gene: TRBJ1-4
abundance: .
d_gene: .
v_gene: TRBV6-5
CDR3nt: TGTGCCAGCAGTTACTCACGGCAGGGCAGGGGAAAACTGTTTTTT
CDR3aa: CASSYSRQGRGKLFF

j_gene: TRBJ2-2
abundance: .
d_gene: TRBD2
v_gene: TRBV28
CDR3nt: TGTGCCAGCAGTCGGGCGGGCGGGGGGCTTAACACCGGGGAGCTGTTTTTT
CDR3aa: CASSRAGGGLNTGELFF

j_gene: TRBJ1-2
abundance: .
d_gene: .
v_gene: TRBV7-8
CDR3nt: TGTGCCAGCAGCTTAGATGGGGGGGCATCTCGTGGCTACACCTTC
CDR3aa: CASSLDGGASRGYTF

j_gene: TRBJ1-2
abundance: .
d_gene: TRBD1
v_gene: TRBV7-9
CDR3nt: TGTGCCAGCAGCTCCAACCCCGGACAGGGGGACTATGGCTACACCTTC
CDR3aa: CASSSNPGQGDYGYTF